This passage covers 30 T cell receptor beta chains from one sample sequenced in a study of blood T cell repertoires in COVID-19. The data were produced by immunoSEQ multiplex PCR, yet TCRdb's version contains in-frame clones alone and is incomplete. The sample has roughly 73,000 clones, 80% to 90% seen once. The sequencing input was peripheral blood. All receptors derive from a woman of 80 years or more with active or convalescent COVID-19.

The CDR3 nucleotides read TGTGCCAGCAGCAGACAGGGGGCGTACCAAGAGACCCAGTACTTC. Encoded protein: CASSRQGAYQETQYF. The rearrangement uses TRBV7-2 and TRBJ2-5, with 10 bases fitting TRBD1. Germline-derived CDR1 and CDR2 are SGHTA and FQGNSA. The V gene end was trimmed by 5 bases and the J gene end by 0 bases; junction bases not matched to a gene: 3. The CDR3 is 15 amino acids.

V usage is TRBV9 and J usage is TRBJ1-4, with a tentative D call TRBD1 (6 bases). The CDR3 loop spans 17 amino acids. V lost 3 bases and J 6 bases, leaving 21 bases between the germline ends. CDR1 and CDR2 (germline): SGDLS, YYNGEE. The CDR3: CASSAQHSGTPDEKLFF. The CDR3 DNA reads TGTGCCAGCAGCGCCCAGCACTCCGGGACACCTGATGAAAAACTGTTTTTT. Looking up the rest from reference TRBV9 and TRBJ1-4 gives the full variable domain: DSGVTQTPKHLITATGQRVTLRCSPRSGDLSVYWYQQSLDQGLQFLIQYYNGEERAKGNILERFSAQQFPDLHSELNLSSLELGDSALYFCASSAQHSGTPDEKLFFGSGTQLSVL.

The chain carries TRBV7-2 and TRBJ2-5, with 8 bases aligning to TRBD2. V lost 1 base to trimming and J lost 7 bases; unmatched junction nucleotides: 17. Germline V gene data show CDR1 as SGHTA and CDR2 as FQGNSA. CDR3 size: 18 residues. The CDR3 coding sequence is TGTGCCAGCAGCTTAGTACATCCCGGGGGGGGGTTAGGTGTGACCCAGTACTTC. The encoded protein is CASSLVHPGGGLGVTQYF.

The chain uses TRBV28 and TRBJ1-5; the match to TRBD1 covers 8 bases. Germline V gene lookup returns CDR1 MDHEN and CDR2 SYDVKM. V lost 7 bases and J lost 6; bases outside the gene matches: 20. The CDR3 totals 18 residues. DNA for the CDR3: TGTGCCAGCACCTCGCCGGGGCAGGGGGCGCGGGTGGGTCAGCCCCAGCATTTT. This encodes CASTSPGQGARVGQPQHF.

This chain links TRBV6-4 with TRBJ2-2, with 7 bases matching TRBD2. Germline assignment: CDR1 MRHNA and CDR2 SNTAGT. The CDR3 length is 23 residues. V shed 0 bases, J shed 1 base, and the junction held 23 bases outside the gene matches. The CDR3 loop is CASSDSKLSWPRTRGKNTGELFF. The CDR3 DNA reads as TGTGCCAGCAGTGACTCGAAACTCTCGTGGCCGAGGACTAGGGGTAAGAACACCGGGGAGCTGTTTTTT.

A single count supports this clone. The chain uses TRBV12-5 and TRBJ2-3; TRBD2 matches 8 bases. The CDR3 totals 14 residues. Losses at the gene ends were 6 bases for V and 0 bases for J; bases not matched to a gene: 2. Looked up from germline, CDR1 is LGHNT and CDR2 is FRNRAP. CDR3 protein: CASGTSGSTDTQYF. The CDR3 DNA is TGTGCTAGTGGAACTAGCGGTAGCACAGATACGCAGTATTTT.

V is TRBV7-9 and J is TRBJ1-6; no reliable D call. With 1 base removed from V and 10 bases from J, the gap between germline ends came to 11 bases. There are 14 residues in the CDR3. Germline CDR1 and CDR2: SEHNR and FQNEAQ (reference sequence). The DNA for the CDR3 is TGTGCCAGCAGCTTAGACCGGGAAGTGTCACCCCTCCACTTT. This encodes CASSLDREVSPLHF.

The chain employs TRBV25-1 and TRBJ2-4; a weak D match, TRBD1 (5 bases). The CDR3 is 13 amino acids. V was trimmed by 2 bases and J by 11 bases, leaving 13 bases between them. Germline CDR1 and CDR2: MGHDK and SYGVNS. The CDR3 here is CASSEILQGVQYF. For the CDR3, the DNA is TGTGCCAGCAGTGAAATCCTTCAGGGTGTTCAGTACTTC.

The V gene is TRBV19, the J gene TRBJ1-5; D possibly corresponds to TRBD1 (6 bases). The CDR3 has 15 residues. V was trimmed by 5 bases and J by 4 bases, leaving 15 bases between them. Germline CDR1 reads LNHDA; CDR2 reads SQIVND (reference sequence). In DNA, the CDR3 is TGTGCCAGTAGTGGGACAAGACTAACGAATCAGCCCCAGCATTTT. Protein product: CASSGTRLTNQPQHF. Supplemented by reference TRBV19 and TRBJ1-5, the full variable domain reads DGGITQSPKYLFRKEGQNVTLSCEQNLNHDAMYWYRQDPGQGLRLIYYSQIVNDFQKGDIAEGYSVSREKKESFPLTVTSAQKNPTAFYLCASSGTRLTNQPQHFGDGTRLSIL.

CDR3 sequence (DNA): TGTGCCAGCAGCTTAAGGGGCGGGGCCCTCGGGGAGACCCAGTACTTC. Encoded protein: CASSLRGGALGETQYF. V gene TRBV7-3 combines with J gene TRBJ2-5; TRBD2 might be the D (6 bases). V was trimmed by 1 base and J by 5 bases, leaving 17 bases between them. The CDR3 covers 16 residues. Germline CDR1 is SGHTA and CDR2 is FQGTGA.

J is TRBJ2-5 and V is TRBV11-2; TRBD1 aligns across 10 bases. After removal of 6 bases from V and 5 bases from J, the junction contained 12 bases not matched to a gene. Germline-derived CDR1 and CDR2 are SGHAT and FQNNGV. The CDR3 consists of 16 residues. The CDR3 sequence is CASRRPGQGLRETQYF. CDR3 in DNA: TGTGCCAGCAGGAGACCGGGACAGGGGTTAAGGGAGACCCAGTACTTC.

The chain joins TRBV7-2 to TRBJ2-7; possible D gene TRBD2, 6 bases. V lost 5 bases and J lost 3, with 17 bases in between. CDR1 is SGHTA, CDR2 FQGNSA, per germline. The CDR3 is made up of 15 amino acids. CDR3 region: CASSPTGTLRYEQYF. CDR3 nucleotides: TGTGCCAGCAGCCCAACCGGGACTTTGCGCTACGAGCAGTACTTC.

The CDR3 sequence is CAQSGGNTEAFF. CDR3 bases: TGTGCGCAGTCAGGGGGGAACACTGAAGCTTTCTTT. The chain uses TRBV6-5 and TRBJ1-1; 7 nucleotides agree with TRBD1. Germline assignment: CDR1 MNHEY and CDR2 SVGAGI. This CDR3 has 12 residues.

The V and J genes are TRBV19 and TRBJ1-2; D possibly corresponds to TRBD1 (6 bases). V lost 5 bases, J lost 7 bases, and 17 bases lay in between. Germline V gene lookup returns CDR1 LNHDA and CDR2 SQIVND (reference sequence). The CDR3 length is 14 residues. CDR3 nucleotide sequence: TGTGCCAGTAGTGAGGTACCAGGGGTTGGTGGCTACACCTTC. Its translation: CASSEVPGVGGYTF.

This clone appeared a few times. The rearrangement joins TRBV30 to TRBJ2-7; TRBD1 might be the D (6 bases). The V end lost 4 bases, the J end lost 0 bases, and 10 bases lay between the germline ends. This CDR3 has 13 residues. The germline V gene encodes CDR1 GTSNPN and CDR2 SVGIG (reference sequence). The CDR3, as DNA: TGTGCCTGGACCACAGGGATCTCCTACGAGCAGTACTTC. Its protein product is CAWTTGISYEQYF.

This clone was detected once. CDR3 nucleotide sequence: TGTGCCAGCAGCCATACAGGCCCAGCTTTCTTT. Its translation: CASSHTGPAFF. The chain couples TRBV27 to TRBJ1-1; perhaps TRBD1 as D (5 bases). Germline lookup yields CDR1 MNHEY and CDR2 SMNVEV (reference sequence). This CDR3 is built from 11 residues. The V end was cut by 6 bases, the J end by 10 bases, with 12 bases between.

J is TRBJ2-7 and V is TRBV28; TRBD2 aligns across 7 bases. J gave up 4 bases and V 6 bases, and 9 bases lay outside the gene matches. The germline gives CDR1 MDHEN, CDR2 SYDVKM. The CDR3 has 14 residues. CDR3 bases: TGTGCCAGCAGCCCCCGGGGAGGGAAATACGAGCAGTACTTC. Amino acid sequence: CASSPRGGKYEQYF.

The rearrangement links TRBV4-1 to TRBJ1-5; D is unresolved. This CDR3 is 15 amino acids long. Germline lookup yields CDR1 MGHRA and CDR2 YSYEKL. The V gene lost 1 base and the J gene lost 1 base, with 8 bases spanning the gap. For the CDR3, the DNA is TGCGCCAGCAGCCAAGGTCCTCGGAGCAATCAGCCCCAGCATTTT. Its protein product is CASSQGPRSNQPQHF.

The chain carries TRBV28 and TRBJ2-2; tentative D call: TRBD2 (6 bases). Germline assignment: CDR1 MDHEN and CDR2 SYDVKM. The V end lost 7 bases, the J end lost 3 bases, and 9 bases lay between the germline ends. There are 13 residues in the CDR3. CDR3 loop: CASIPGDTGELFF. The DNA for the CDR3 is TGTGCCAGCATTCCGGGGGACACCGGGGAGCTGTTTTTT.

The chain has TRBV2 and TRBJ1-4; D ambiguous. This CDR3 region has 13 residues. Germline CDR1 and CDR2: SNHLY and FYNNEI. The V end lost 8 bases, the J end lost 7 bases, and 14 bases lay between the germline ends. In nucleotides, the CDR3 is TGTGCCAGCCTCCGGGGAAGAACTGAAAAACTGTTTTTT. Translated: CASLRGRTEKLFF.

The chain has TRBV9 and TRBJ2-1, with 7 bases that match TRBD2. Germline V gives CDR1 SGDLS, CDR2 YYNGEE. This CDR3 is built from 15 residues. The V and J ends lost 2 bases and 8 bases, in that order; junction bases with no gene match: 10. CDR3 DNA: TGTGCCAGCAGCGTCCAATTGGGGGGGGTGCATGAGCAGTTCTTC. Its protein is CASSVQLGGVHEQFF.

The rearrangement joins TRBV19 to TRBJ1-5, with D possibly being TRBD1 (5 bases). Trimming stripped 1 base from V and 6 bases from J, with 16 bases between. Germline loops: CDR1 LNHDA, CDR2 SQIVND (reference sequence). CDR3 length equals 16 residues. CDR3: CASSIAPSPGGQPQHF. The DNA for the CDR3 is TGTGCCAGTAGTATAGCCCCTTCCCCGGGGGGTCAGCCCCAGCATTTT.

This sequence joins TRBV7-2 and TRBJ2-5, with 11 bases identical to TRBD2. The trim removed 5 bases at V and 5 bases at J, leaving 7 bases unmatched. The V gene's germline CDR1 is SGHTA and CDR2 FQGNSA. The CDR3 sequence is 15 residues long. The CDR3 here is CASSETSGGRETQYF. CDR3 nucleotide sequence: TGTGCCAGCAGCGAAACTAGCGGGGGACGGGAGACCCAGTACTTC.

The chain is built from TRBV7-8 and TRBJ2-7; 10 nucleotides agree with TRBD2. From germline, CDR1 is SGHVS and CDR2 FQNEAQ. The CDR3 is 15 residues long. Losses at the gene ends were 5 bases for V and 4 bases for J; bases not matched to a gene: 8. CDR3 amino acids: CASSLTSGEIYEQYF. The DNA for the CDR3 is TGTGCCAGCAGCCTCACTAGCGGGGAGATATACGAGCAGTACTTC.

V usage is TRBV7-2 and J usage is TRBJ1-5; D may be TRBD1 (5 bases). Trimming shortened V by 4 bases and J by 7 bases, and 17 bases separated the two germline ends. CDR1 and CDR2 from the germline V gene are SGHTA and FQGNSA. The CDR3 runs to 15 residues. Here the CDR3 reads CASSSDRFGGQPQHF. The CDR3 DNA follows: TGTGCCAGCAGCTCAGACCGGTTTGGGGGGCAGCCCCAGCATTTT.

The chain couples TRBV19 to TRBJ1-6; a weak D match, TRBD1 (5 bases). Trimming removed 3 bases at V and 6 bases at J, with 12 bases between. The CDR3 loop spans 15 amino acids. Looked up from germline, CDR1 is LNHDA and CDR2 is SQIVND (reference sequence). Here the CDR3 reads CASSMVSGSNSPLHF. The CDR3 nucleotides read TGTGCCAGTAGTATGGTTTCAGGGTCTAATTCACCCCTCCACTTT.

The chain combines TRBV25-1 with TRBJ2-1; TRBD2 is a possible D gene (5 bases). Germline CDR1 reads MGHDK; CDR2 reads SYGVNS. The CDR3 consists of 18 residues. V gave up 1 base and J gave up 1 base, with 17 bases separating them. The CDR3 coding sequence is TGTGCCAGCAGTGAATTTGGTACTAGTGGTGGGTCCTACAATGAGCAGTTCTTC. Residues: CASSEFGTSGGSYNEQFF. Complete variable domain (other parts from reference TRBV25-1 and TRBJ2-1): EADIYQTPRYLVIGTGKKITLECSQTMGHDKMYWYQQDPGMELHLIHYSYGVNSTEKGDLSSESTVSRIRTEHFPLTLESARPSHTSQYLCASSEFGTSGGSYNEQFFGPGTRLTVL.

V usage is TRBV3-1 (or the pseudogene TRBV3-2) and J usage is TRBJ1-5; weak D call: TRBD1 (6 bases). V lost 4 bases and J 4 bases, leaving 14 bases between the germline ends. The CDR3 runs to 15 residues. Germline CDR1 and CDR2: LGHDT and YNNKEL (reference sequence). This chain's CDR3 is CASSRGSGENQPQHF. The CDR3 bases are TGTGCCAGCAGCCGAGGGTCAGGGGAGAATCAGCCCCAGCATTTT.

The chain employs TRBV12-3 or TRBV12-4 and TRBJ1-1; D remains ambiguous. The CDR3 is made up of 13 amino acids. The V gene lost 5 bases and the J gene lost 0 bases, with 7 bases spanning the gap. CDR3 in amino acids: CASSQIMNTEAFF. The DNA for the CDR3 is TGTGCCAGCAGTCAAATCATGAACACTGAAGCTTTCTTT.

The CDR3 DNA follows: TGTGCCAGCAGCCGAGGACAGCCGACCGAAAAACTGTTTTTT. Translation gives CASSRGQPTEKLFF. The chain combines TRBV5-4 with TRBJ1-4; D is possibly TRBD1 (6 bases). The CDR3 extends over 14 amino acids. Germline lookup yields CDR1 SGHNT and CDR2 YYREEE (reference sequence). Trimming pared 4 bases from V and 8 bases from J, leaving 15 bases between.